One T cell receptor (beta chain) is described in this entry. Its target is unknown. Here immunoSEQ multiplex PCR was the method, and the copy in TCRdb shows in-frame clones only, minus some. This sample carries 110,000 or so clones, roughly 88% of them seen once, and the ten largest clones take 2.5%. The germline V gene encodes CDR1 MDHEN and CDR2 SYDVKM. The CDR3 is 14 amino acids. Trimming stripped 6 bases from V and 4 bases from J, with 14 bases between. The sample is drawn from a study of T cell responses to AZD1222 COVID-19 vaccine. Background on the study: Recipients boosted at about 4 weeks or about 12 weeks are pooled. The study's findings and limits: Donor demographics were predominantly white British with a female majority; clonal diversity may be underestimated. Targeting of unmutated variant regions was reportedly seen in nearly half of spike-specific TCRs.

The sequences come from peripheral blood, collected on day 0 of AZD1222 vaccination. The chain combines TRBV28 with TRBJ2-3, with D unresolved. The TCR originated in an adult in good health. The CDR3 here is CASRSGRRADTQYF. The CDR3 DNA reads as TGTGCCAGCAGATCGGGTCGAAGGGCAGATACGCAGTATTTT.